One and the same sample provided the 11 T cell receptor beta chains below, sequenced in a study of T cells after yellow fever vaccination. TCRdb ran MiXCR on the 5' RACE reads and lists one entry per CDR3 protein. The sample consists of approximately 350,000 distinct CDR3 sequences, roughly 12% of them appearing once. The material was PBMCs, obtained on the day of the first yellow fever vaccination. The receptor set was obtained from a man aged 18 to 30 who received the YFV17D yellow fever vaccine.

This clonotype was seen a few times. The genes are TRBV12-3 or TRBV12-4 and TRBJ1-2, with TRBD1 matching 9 bases. Trimming removed 6 bases from V and 4 bases from J; junction bases left unmatched: 9. The CDR3 runs 15 residues. The CDR3 loop is CASSEPYRGLYGYTF. The CDR3 DNA reads TGTGCCAGCAGCGAACCGTACAGGGGGCTCTATGGCTACACCTTC.

CDR3 loop: CASSRGRSNRFKNIQYF. CDR3 DNA sequence: TGTGCCAGCAGTCGGGGCCGCTCTAATAGATTTAAAAACATTCAGTACTTC. The chain joins TRBV6-1 to TRBJ2-4, with D possibly called TRBD1 or TRBD2 (5 bases each). CDR3 length: 17 residues. Trimming cost V 5 bases and J 4 bases, with 21 bases left between them. Germline assignment: CDR1 MNHNS and CDR2 SASEGT.

The gene calls are TRBV7-3 and TRBJ1-2, with D unresolved. The length of the CDR3 is 17 residues. The germline V gene encodes CDR1 SGHTA and CDR2 FQGTGA. V lost 5 bases, J lost 3 bases, and 22 bases lay in between. As DNA, the CDR3 is TGTGCCAGCAGCGCACGCCCCTCCGACGGACGATACTATGGCTACACCTTC. Amino acids: CASSARPSDGRYYGYTF.

The CDR3 coding sequence is TGTGCCAGCAGCTCCCCCAGATACACCGGGGAGCTGTTTTTT. Translated, it gives CASSSPRYTGELFF. The chain couples TRBV11-3 to TRBJ2-2, with D unclear. The CDR3 covers 14 residues. With 4 bases removed from V and 3 bases from J, the gap between germline ends came to 9 bases. Germline CDR1 reads SGHNT; CDR2 reads YENEEA. Looking up the rest from reference TRBV11-3 and TRBJ2-2 gives the full variable domain: EAGVVQSPRYKIIEKKQPVAFWCNPISGHNTLYWYLQNLGQGPELLIRYENEEAVDDSQLPKDRFSAERLKGVDSTLKIQPAELGDSAVYLCASSSPRYTGELFFGEGSRLTVL.

V is TRBV12-3 or TRBV12-4 and J is TRBJ1-4, with a possible D match to TRBD1 (6 bases). This CDR3 has 15 residues. The germline V and J ends were trimmed by 5 bases and 1 base, with 11 bases remaining between them. The CDR3 nucleotides read TGTGCCAGCAGTAACGGACAGTTAACTAATGAAAAACTGTTTTTT. As protein: CASSNGQLTNEKLFF.

CDR3 bases: TGTGCCAGCAGCCCACCGCCGGGACTAGCGGGGTCATACGAGTTCTTC. It codes for CASSPPPGLAGSYEFF. V usage is TRBV7-2 and J usage is TRBJ2-1; 13 bases agree with TRBD2. Germline CDR1 SGHTA, CDR2 FQGNSA. The CDR3 extends over 16 amino acids. The trim removed 5 bases at V and 14 bases at J, leaving 15 bases unmatched.

Only a few counts were recorded for this clonotype. The CDR3 nucleotides read TGTGCCAGCAGCCAGGCCGGGACAGGGGCATTTGAGGCCAACGTCCTGACTTTC. Protein product: CASSQAGTGAFEANVLTF. The chain combines TRBV4-2 with TRBJ2-6, with 10 nucleotides matching TRBD1. V lost 3 bases and J lost 6; bases outside the gene matches: 11. CDR3 length: 18 residues. Germline CDR1 LGHNA, CDR2 YNFKEQ.

The table lists this clonotype with a few counts. The chain recombines TRBV28 with TRBJ1-1; possible D gene TRBD1, 5 bases. V gave up 5 bases and J gave up 1 base, with 26 bases separating them. The CDR3 runs to 19 residues. CDR1 is MDHEN, CDR2 SYDVKM, per germline. In nucleotides, the CDR3 is TGTGCCAGCAGTCTCCTCCCCGGGATTGGGGGGGGGAAGAACACTGAAGCTTTCTTT. It specifies CASSLLPGIGGGKNTEAFF.

The chain recombines TRBV7-2 with TRBJ1-1; TRBD1 aligns across 10 bases. CDR1 and CDR2 from the germline V gene are SGHTA and FQGNSA. The CDR3 spans 12 residues. J lost 10 bases, V lost 6 bases, and 5 bases had no gene match. CDR3 loop: CASSSGTGVAFF. The CDR3 DNA follows: TGTGCCAGCAGTTCCGGGACAGGGGTAGCTTTCTTT.

This rearrangement joins TRBV7-9 to TRBJ2-2, with a tentative D call TRBD2 (5 bases). CDR1 and CDR2 (germline): SEHNR, FQNEAQ (reference sequence). Trimming removed 2 bases from V and 3 bases from J, with 13 bases in between. The CDR3 is made up of 16 amino acids. In nucleotides, the CDR3 is TGTGCCAGCAGCTTACAGCCGGCGGACTACACCGGGGAGCTGTTTTTT. The encoded protein is CASSLQPADYTGELFF.

The chain uses TRBV11-3 and TRBJ2-2, with 8 bases matching TRBD2. The CDR3 loop spans 16 amino acids. Germline loops: CDR1 SGHNT, CDR2 YENEEA. V lost 0 bases to trimming and J lost 4 bases; unmatched junction nucleotides: 4. CDR3 loop: CASSLELAVGTGELFF. As DNA, the CDR3 is TGTGCCAGCAGCTTAGAACTAGCGGTGGGCACCGGGGAGCTGTTTTTT.